This entry features one T cell receptor beta chain sequence. Via MiXCR, TCRdb re-called the reads, giving one row per CDR3 protein. The sample lists about 450,000 distinct CDR3 sequences, about a third seen once, with about an eighth in the top ten. The sample comes from a study of T cell repertoires in cytomegalovirus infection. Overall study context: In public TCR beta signatures, there were indications of both CMV infection and matching HLA type.

This CDR3 is 16 amino acids long. Germline V lookup: CDR1 SGHKS, CDR2 YYEKEE (reference sequence). The ends were cut back, 4 bases at V and 2 bases at J, with 18 bases in the middle. The receptor was isolated from a human donor in good health (CMV status not recorded). Some clones in this sample may be carry-over from other donors' samples. The chain employs TRBV5-5 and TRBJ1-1, with D hard to call. Sequenced: PBMCs. The CDR3 spells CASSLLQDVANTEAFF. CDR3 sequence (DNA): TGTGCCAGCAGCCTCTTACAAGACGTCGCCAACACTGAAGCTTTCTTT. Filled out from reference TRBV5-5 and TRBJ1-1, the complete variable domain reads DAGVTQSPTHLIKTRGQQVTLRCSPISGHKSVSWYQQVLGQGPQFIFQYYEKEERGRGNFPDRFSARQFPNYSSELNVNALLLGDSALYLCASSLLQDVANTEAFFGQGTRLTVV.